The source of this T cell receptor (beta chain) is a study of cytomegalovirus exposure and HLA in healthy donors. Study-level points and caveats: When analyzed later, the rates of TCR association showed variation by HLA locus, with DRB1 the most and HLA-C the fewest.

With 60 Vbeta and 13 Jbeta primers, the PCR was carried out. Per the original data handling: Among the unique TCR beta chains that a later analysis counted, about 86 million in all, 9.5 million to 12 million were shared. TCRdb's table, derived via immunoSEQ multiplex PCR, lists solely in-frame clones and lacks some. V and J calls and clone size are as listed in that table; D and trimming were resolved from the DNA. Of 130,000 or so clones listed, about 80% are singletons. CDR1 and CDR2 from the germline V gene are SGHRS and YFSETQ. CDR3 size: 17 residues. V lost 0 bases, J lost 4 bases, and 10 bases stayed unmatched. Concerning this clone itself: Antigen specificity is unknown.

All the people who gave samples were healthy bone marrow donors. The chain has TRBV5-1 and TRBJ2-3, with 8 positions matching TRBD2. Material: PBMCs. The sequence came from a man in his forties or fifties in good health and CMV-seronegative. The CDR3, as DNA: TGCGCCAGCAGCTTGGAAGGGCGGGGGGCTGATTCAGATACGCAGTATTTT. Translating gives CASSLEGRGADSDTQYF.